The 2 T cell receptor beta chains listed next were all sequenced from one sample in a study of blood T cell repertoires in COVID-19. Profiled with immunoSEQ multiplex PCR; TCRdb holds only in-frame clones, not every one. The sample shows some 130,000 clones, approximately 83% of them seen only once. The sequenced sample was peripheral blood. The receptor set was obtained from a woman in her 50s who had recovered from COVID-19.

This chain connects TRBV4-3 to TRBJ2-2, with 9 bases that match TRBD1. The CDR3 runs to 15 residues. Germline CDR1 and CDR2: LGHNA and YSLEER. V was pared by 3 bases and J by 5 bases, with 4 bases of the junction left unmatched. The CDR3 sequence is CASSHLQGATGELFF. As DNA, the CDR3 is TGCGCCAGCAGCCACCTACAGGGGGCGACCGGGGAGCTGTTTTTT.

The chain combines TRBV29-1 with TRBJ2-2; D possibly corresponds to TRBD1 (5 bases). CDR1 is SQVTM and CDR2 is ANQGSEA in the germline V gene. The CDR3 spans 13 residues. The ends were cut back, 2 bases at V and 5 bases at J, with 9 bases in the middle. The CDR3 sequence: CSVEPGPTGELFF. The DNA for the CDR3 is TGCAGCGTTGAACCAGGGCCAACCGGGGAGCTGTTTTTT.